A single sample gave rise to the 9 T cell receptor beta chains below, sequenced in a study of blood T cell repertoires in COVID-19. TCRdb keeps only in-frame clones here, not all; method: immunoSEQ multiplex PCR. Of 200,000 to 300,000 clones detected, about 81% appear once; the ten largest clones hold about an eighth. The sequenced material came from peripheral blood. These receptors originate from a woman aged 60 to 75 with active or convalescent COVID-19.

This chain uses TRBV5-1 with TRBJ1-5; TRBD1 is a possible D gene (6 bases). This CDR3 is built from 14 residues. CDR1 and CDR2 (germline): SGHRS, YFSETQ. V was cut by 3 bases and J by 1 base, with 8 bases left in between. Here the CDR3 reads CASSSGTSNQPQHF. CDR3 nucleotide sequence: TGCGCCAGCAGCTCCGGGACAAGCAATCAGCCCCAGCATTTT. The full variable domain, rest sourced from reference TRBV5-1 and TRBJ1-5, is KAGVTQTPRYLIKTRGQQVTLSCSPISGHRSVSWYQQTPGQGLQFLFEYFSETQRNKGNFPGRFSGRQFSNSRSEMNVSTLELGDSALYLCASSSGTSNQPQHFGDGTRLSIL.

This clone was detected a few times. The V gene is TRBV2, the J gene TRBJ2-1, with D perhaps TRBD1 (6 bases). The germline V gene encodes CDR1 SNHLY and CDR2 FYNNEI. The CDR3 consists of 13 residues. The V gene lost 5 bases and the J gene lost 3 bases, with 8 bases spanning the gap. The CDR3 DNA is TGTGCCAGCAGTCCGGACAGCTACAATGAGCAGTTCTTC. This sequence encodes CASSPDSYNEQFF.

The gene calls are TRBV7-2 and TRBJ2-5, with a possible D match to TRBD2 (6 bases). The germline V and J ends were trimmed by 3 bases and 5 bases, with 13 bases remaining between them. Germline CDR1 reads SGHTA; CDR2 reads FQGNSA. The CDR3 length is 14 residues. In DNA form, the CDR3 reads TGTGCCAGCAGCTTCAATCGGGGACTCGAGACCCAGTACTTC. Translation gives CASSFNRGLETQYF.

The chain carries TRBV2 and TRBJ1-2; a possible D gene is TRBD1 (5 bases). Per the germline V gene, CDR1 is SNHLY and CDR2 is FYNNEI. V was shortened by 7 bases and J by 2 bases, with 11 bases between the two germline ends. CDR3 size: 13 residues. The DNA of the CDR3 is TGTGCCAGCACCGCCCGGGGGAACTATGGCTACACCTTC. Amino acid sequence: CASTARGNYGYTF.

This clone was picked up a small number of times. The chain joins TRBV6-5 to TRBJ2-3, with D possibly being TRBD1 (5 bases). Trimming removed 6 bases at V and 5 bases at J, with 9 bases between. The CDR3 contains 12 residues. Germline lookup yields CDR1 MNHEY and CDR2 SVGAGI. CDR3 region: CASSRQGDTQYF. The CDR3 nucleotides read TGTGCCAGCAGCAGGCAGGGAGATACGCAGTATTTT.

This sequence joins TRBV9 and TRBJ2-3; a weak D match, TRBD2 (6 bases). The CDR3 totals 14 residues. The germline gives CDR1 SGDLS, CDR2 YYNGEE. The V and J ends lost 0 bases and 4 bases respectively, with 9 bases between them. CDR3 protein: CASSVVGEADTQYF. In DNA form, the CDR3 reads TGTGCCAGCAGCGTAGTCGGGGAGGCAGATACGCAGTATTTT.

The chain employs TRBV6-2 or TRBV6-3 and TRBJ2-3, with 9 bases fitting TRBD2. J was trimmed by 1 base and V by 4 bases; bases with no gene match: 3. The length of the CDR3 is 15 residues. Germline CDR1 MNHEY, CDR2 SVGEGT. The CDR3 region is CASSLTSGRTDTQYF. The CDR3, as DNA: TGTGCCAGCAGTTTGACTAGCGGACGCACAGATACGCAGTATTTT.

As to this clone: Sequence at one end of the junction differs from germline and may be a read error. In DNA, the CDR3 is TGTGCGATCAAGGCCGGGGACAACTACGAGCAGTACTTC. It yields the protein CAIKAGDNYEQYF. The chain couples TRBV10-3 to TRBJ2-7; D possibly corresponds to TRBD1 (6 bases). Per the germline V gene, CDR1 is ENHRY and CDR2 is SYGVKD. The CDR3 length is 13 residues.

The genes are TRBV2 and TRBJ2-7, with unresolved D. This CDR3 has 13 residues. The V end lost 7 bases, the J end lost 2 bases, and 12 bases lay between the germline ends. Germline V gene data show CDR1 as SNHLY and CDR2 as FYNNEI. The CDR3 protein is CASKETETYEQYF. The CDR3 region has the DNA TGTGCCAGCAAGGAAACAGAGACCTACGAGCAGTACTTC.